This TCR beta chain emerged from a study of T cell responses to AZD1222 COVID-19 vaccine. Study summary: Second doses at about 4 or about 12 weeks were pooled.

CDR3 length: 13 residues. Trimming removed 6 bases from V and 7 bases from J; junction bases left unmatched: 6. The protocol was immunoSEQ multiplex PCR, while the TCRdb copy is restricted to in-frame clones and leaves out a portion. The data contain 120,000 or so clones, 70% to 90% of them singletons. This TCR came from an adult in good health. Source: peripheral blood, taken on day 0 of AZD1222 vaccination. This chain links TRBV12-3 or TRBV12-4 with TRBJ2-1, with TRBD1 identical over 7 bases. CDR3 bases: TGTGCCAGCAGCGTAGACAGGGCAAATGAGCAGTTCTTC. It translates to CASSVDRANEQFF.